The 27 T cell receptor beta chains listed next were all sequenced from one sample in a study of blood T cell repertoires in COVID-19. The assay was immunoSEQ multiplex PCR, and TCRdb's table has in-frame clones only and misses some. The top ten clones hold around 6.5% of a sample with about 220,000 clones, less than 90% of them seen once. Sequenced material: PBMCs or T cells enriched from blood (not recorded which). The receptors stem from a woman between 40 and 50 years old who had recovered from COVID-19.

Turning to this clone: The sample contains more than one DNA sequence encoding this CDR3. The genes are TRBV18 and TRBJ2-1; D is unresolved. The CDR3 loop spans 14 amino acids. V shed 3 bases and J shed 0 bases, with 6 bases lying between them. The V gene's germline CDR1 is KGHSH and CDR2 LQKENI. CDR3 amino acids: CASSPGSSYNEQFF. The CDR3 nucleotides read TGTGCCAGCTCACCGGGCAGCTCCTACAATGAGCAGTTCTTC.

V usage is TRBV30 and J usage is TRBJ2-3, with 10 bases that match TRBD2. The CDR3 is 15 residues long. Trimming at V came to 3 bases and at J to 5 bases, leaving 8 bases not matched to a gene. CDR1 and CDR2 (germline): GTSNPN, SVGIG (reference sequence). The CDR3: CAWSLTSGTQDTQYF. DNA for the CDR3: TGTGCCTGGAGCCTTACTAGCGGGACGCAAGATACGCAGTATTTT. Filled out from reference TRBV30 and TRBJ2-3, the complete variable domain reads SQTIHQWPATLVQPVGSPLSLECTVEGTSNPNLYWYRQAAGRGLQLLFYSVGIGQISSEVPQNLSASRPQDRQFILSSKKLLLSDSGFYLCAWSLTSGTQDTQYFGPGTRLTVL.

The V and J genes are TRBV27 and TRBJ1-4, with TRBD1 matching 10 bases. Per germline, CDR1 MNHEY and CDR2 SMNVEV (reference sequence). The junction had 7 bases not matched to a gene; V was cut back by 2 bases and J by 7 bases. This CDR3 spans 16 amino acids. Here the CDR3 reads CASSLIGTGASEKLFF. The CDR3 nucleotides read TGTGCCAGCAGTTTAATTGGGACAGGGGCTAGTGAAAAACTGTTTTTT.

CDR3 DNA sequence: TGCGCCAGCAGCCAGATCAGCGGACCTCACATGTACAATGAGCAGTTCTTC. This sequence encodes CASSQISGPHMYNEQFF. The V and J genes are TRBV4-1 and TRBJ2-1, with a possible D match to TRBD2 (5 bases). The ends were cut back, 3 bases at V and 4 bases at J, with 19 bases in the middle. The CDR3 length is 17 residues. Germline values: CDR1 MGHRA, CDR2 YSYEKL.

In its sample, this clone was seen a few times. The chain uses TRBV30 and TRBJ2-7; the D gene is possibly TRBD2 (6 bases). Germline V gene lookup returns CDR1 GTSNPN and CDR2 SVGIG (reference sequence). The CDR3 totals 12 residues. With 5 bases removed from V and 2 bases from J, the gap between germline ends came to 10 bases. The DNA of the CDR3 is TGTGCCTGGGCTCCTAGCGCCTACGAGCAGTACTTC. This translates into CAWAPSAYEQYF. Filled out from reference TRBV30 and TRBJ2-7, the complete variable domain reads SQTIHQWPATLVQPVGSPLSLECTVEGTSNPNLYWYRQAAGRGLQLLFYSVGIGQISSEVPQNLSASRPQDRQFILSSKKLLLSDSGFYLCAWAPSAYEQYFGPGTRLTVT.

The chain couples TRBV13 to TRBJ1-2, with D maybe TRBD1 (6 bases). Germline CDR1 is PRHDT and CDR2 is FYEKMQ (reference sequence). There are 15 residues in the CDR3. The V end was cut by 7 bases, the J end by 4 bases, with 19 bases between. This CDR3 is CASKKTGSGIYGYTF. As DNA, the CDR3 is TGTGCCAGCAAGAAAACAGGGAGTGGCATCTATGGCTACACCTTC.

The chain joins TRBV18 to TRBJ1-6; D might be TRBD1 (6 bases). The CDR3 runs 15 residues. V was trimmed by 0 bases and J by 6 bases, leaving 9 bases between them. The germline V gene encodes CDR1 KGHSH and CDR2 LQKENI. The CDR3 loop reads CASSPPARGNSPLHF. Written as DNA, the CDR3 is TGTGCCAGCTCACCACCTGCCAGGGGTAATTCACCCCTCCACTTT.

The chain recombines TRBV15 with TRBJ2-5, with 12 bases that match TRBD2. This CDR3 is built from 17 residues. The V gene end was trimmed by 3 bases and the J gene end by 5 bases; junction bases not matched to a gene: 10. Germline lookup yields CDR1 LNHNV and CDR2 YYDKDF (reference sequence). CDR3 loop: CATSRGRLAGEGETQYF. The CDR3 bases are TGTGCCACCAGCAGGGGAAGACTAGCGGGAGAGGGGGAGACCCAGTACTTC.

This clone came up a few times. The chain has TRBV18 and TRBJ1-1, with D perhaps matching TRBD1 (6 bases). Trimming removed 1 base from V and 2 bases from J, with 11 bases in between. Germline assignment: CDR1 KGHSH and CDR2 LQKENI. The CDR3 has 15 amino acids. The CDR3: CASSPRWTANTEAFF. The CDR3 nucleotides read TGTGCCAGCTCACCACGGTGGACAGCCAACACTGAAGCTTTCTTT.

With regard to this clone: Other DNA sequences in the sample encode the same CDR3. The rearrangement joins TRBV9 to TRBJ2-5, with 7 bases identical to TRBD1. Germline V gives CDR1 SGDLS, CDR2 YYNGEE. This CDR3 contains 16 residues. Trimming cost V 0 bases and J 4 bases; bases outside gene matches: 9. The CDR3 spells CASSVGAQGGVETQYF. CDR3 DNA: TGTGCCAGCAGCGTAGGAGCCCAAGGGGGCGTAGAGACCCAGTACTTC.

CDR3 loop: CASRPDSYNSPLHF. Here the CDR3 DNA reads TGTGCCAGCAGGCCGGACAGTTATAATTCACCCCTCCACTTT. The chain links TRBV7-2 to TRBJ1-6; D perhaps matches TRBD1 (6 bases). Trimming removed 6 bases at V and 4 bases at J, with 10 bases between. This CDR3 contains 14 residues. Germline lookup yields CDR1 SGHTA and CDR2 FQGNSA.

The rearrangement joins TRBV2 to TRBJ2-3; TRBD2 matches 9 bases. CDR3 length: 15 residues. Germline CDR1 and CDR2: SNHLY and FYNNEI. Germline trimming cut 7 bases from V and 3 bases from J; bases unmatched to any gene: 8. CDR3 DNA sequence: TGTGCCAGCACGGGGAGGCGGGAGGGTACAGATACGCAGTATTTT. This codes for CASTGRREGTDTQYF. Complete variable domain (other parts from reference TRBV2 and TRBJ2-3): EPEVTQTPSHQVTQMGQEVILRCVPISNHLYFYWYRQILGQKVEFLVSFYNNEISEKSEIFDDQFSVERPDGSNFTLKIRSTKLEDSAMYFCASTGRREGTDTQYFGPGTRLTVL.

The chain combines TRBV27 with TRBJ2-2, with a weak D call TRBD1 (5 bases). V lost 3 bases and J 6 bases, leaving 8 bases between the germline ends. This CDR3 is built from 13 residues. Germline-derived CDR1 and CDR2 are MNHEY and SMNVEV (reference sequence). CDR3 amino acids: CASSFGAPGELFF. As DNA, the CDR3 is TGTGCCAGCAGTTTTGGGGCCCCCGGGGAGCTGTTTTTT.

J is TRBJ2-3 and V is TRBV4-3; the D gene is possibly TRBD2 (6 bases). This CDR3 is 15 amino acids long. Trimming removed 4 bases at V and 3 bases at J, with 14 bases between. CDR1 and CDR2 from the germline V gene are LGHNA and YSLEER. The DNA of the CDR3 is TGCGCCAGCAGCCCCCGGAGGGGCACAACAGATACGCAGTATTTT. Its translation is CASSPRRGTTDTQYF.

This clone has a single count. The CDR3 spells CASTPGSDSNQPQHF. The CDR3 DNA follows: TGTGCCAGCACCCCGGGAAGCGATAGCAATCAGCCCCAGCATTTT. This chain joins TRBV28 and TRBJ1-5; D is uncertain. The germline V gene has CDR1 MDHEN and CDR2 SYDVKM. Trimming shortened V by 7 bases and J by 0 bases, and 13 bases separated the two germline ends. The CDR3 consists of 15 residues. Full variable domain (missing parts from reference TRBV28 and TRBJ1-5): DVKVTQSSRYLVKRTGEKVFLECVQDMDHENMFWYRQDPGLGLRLIYFSYDVKMKEKGDIPEGYSVSREKKERFSLILESASTNQTSMYLCASTPGSDSNQPQHFGDGTRLSIL.

The count of this clone is one. The chain employs TRBV18 and TRBJ2-1; weak D call: TRBD2 (7 bases). V lost 6 bases and J lost 9, with 12 bases in between. Per the germline V gene, CDR1 is KGHSH and CDR2 is LQKENI. This CDR3 is 12 amino acids long. This chain's CDR3 is CASSGGPSEQFF. The CDR3 nucleotides read TGTGCCAGCTCCGGGGGGCCTTCTGAGCAGTTCTTC.

The J gene is TRBJ1-4, the V gene TRBV5-1, with a tentative D call TRBD1 (5 bases). From germline, CDR1 is SGHRS and CDR2 YFSETQ. With 1 base removed from V and 5 bases from J, the gap between germline ends came to 12 bases. This CDR3 is 15 amino acids long. The CDR3 sequence is CASSLQGSANEKLFF. The CDR3 bases are TGCGCCAGCAGCTTGCAGGGTTCCGCCAATGAAAAACTGTTTTTT.

This chain links TRBV2 with TRBJ1-2, with D possibly TRBD1 on 6 matching bases. CDR1 SNHLY and CDR2 FYNNEI come from the germline V gene. This CDR3 has 13 amino acids. With 10 bases removed from V and 4 bases from J, the gap between germline ends came to 16 bases. The CDR3 loop is CATRRGGFYGYTF. CDR3 coding DNA: TGTGCCACCAGGCGTGGGGGCTTCTATGGCTACACCTTC.

The chain employs TRBV5-4 and TRBJ2-3; TRBD2 matches at 13 bases. From germline, CDR1 is SGHNT and CDR2 YYREEE (reference sequence). Trimming removed 3 bases from V and 0 bases from J; junction bases left unmatched: 7. The CDR3 runs to 18 residues. DNA for the CDR3: TGTGCCAGCAGCTCCGGGACTAGCGGGACCCGAAGCACAGATACGCAGTATTTT. Translated: CASSSGTSGTRSTDTQYF.

This rearrangement joins TRBV3-1 (or the pseudogene TRBV3-2) to TRBJ1-2, with a weak D call TRBD1 (5 bases). Germline CDR1 reads LGHDT; CDR2 reads YNNKEL (reference sequence). Trimming took off 6 bases at V and 8 bases at J, with 16 bases between the two ends. The CDR3 has 13 residues. CDR3 sequence: CASRPLQGGGYTF. As DNA, the CDR3 is TGTGCCAGCAGGCCCTTGCAGGGCGGAGGCTACACCTTC.

V is TRBV18 and J is TRBJ2-4, with TRBD1 matching over 10 bases. This CDR3 spans 17 amino acids. The ends lost 3 bases at V and 1 base at J; junction bases unmatched: 6. Germline loops: CDR1 KGHSH, CDR2 LQKENI. CDR3 loop: CASSPTGQGVAKNIQYF. The CDR3 DNA sequence: TGTGCCAGCTCACCCACAGGACAGGGGGTCGCCAAAAACATTCAGTACTTC. The full variable domain, completed using reference TRBV18 and TRBJ2-4, is NAGVMQNPRHLVRRRGQEARLRCSPMKGHSHVYWYRQLPEEGLKFMVYLQKENIIDESGMPKERFSAEFPKEGPSILRIQQVVRGDSAAYFCASSPTGQGVAKNIQYFGAGTRLSVL.

The chain joins TRBV4-1 to TRBJ2-2, with a possible D match to TRBD1 (6 bases). V shed 0 bases and J shed 5 bases, with 10 bases lying between them. This CDR3 has 15 amino acids. The germline gives CDR1 MGHRA, CDR2 YSYEKL. The CDR3 loop is CASSQDATGTGELFF. CDR3 bases: TGCGCCAGCAGCCAAGACGCAACAGGGACCGGGGAGCTGTTTTTT.

The J gene is TRBJ1-4, the V gene TRBV7-7; D not certain. CDR3 size: 13 residues. Trimming took 8 bases from V and 8 from J, leaving 15 bases between them. Looked up from germline, CDR1 is SSHAT and CDR2 is FNYEAQ (reference sequence). This chain's CDR3 is CASARVVGEKLFF. CDR3 DNA: TGTGCCAGCGCCCGGGTGGTTGGAGAAAAACTGTTTTTT.

CDR3 DNA: TGTGCCACCAGCAGGGAATCCGGGACAGGGGGCTATGGCTACACCTTC. Its translation is CATSRESGTGGYGYTF. The genes are TRBV15 and TRBJ1-2, with TRBD1 matching 11 bases. The germline gives CDR1 LNHNV, CDR2 YYDKDF (reference sequence). The length of the CDR3 is 16 residues. V trimming: 3 bases; J trimming: 4 bases; junction bases outside the gene matches: 7.

The chain carries TRBV2 and TRBJ2-7; weak D call: TRBD1 (6 bases). The length of the CDR3 is 13 residues. The germline V gene has CDR1 SNHLY and CDR2 FYNNEI. The germline V and J ends were trimmed by 10 bases and 3 bases, with 16 bases remaining between them. This chain's CDR3 is CATLGHPNYEQYF. The CDR3 nucleotides read TGTGCCACCCTGGGACATCCTAACTACGAGCAGTACTTC.

This chain uses TRBV7-9 with TRBJ1-5; D is possibly TRBD1 (5 bases). Germline assignment: CDR1 SEHNR and CDR2 FQNEAQ (reference sequence). Trimming cost V 5 bases and J 1 base, with 9 bases left between them. CDR3 size: 14 residues. CDR3 in DNA: TGTGCCAGCAGCCGCGGGGGGAGCAATCAGCCCCAGCATTTT. Translated: CASSRGGSNQPQHF.

The chain joins TRBV3-1 (or the pseudogene TRBV3-2) to TRBJ1-3, with TRBD1 as a possible D gene (6 bases). Germline values: CDR1 LGHDT, CDR2 YNNKEL (reference sequence). The CDR3 is 15 amino acids. V lost 4 bases, J lost 4 bases, and 14 bases lay in between. The CDR3 bases are TGTGCCAGCAGCCCACAGGGATTGCGAGGAAACACCATATATTTT. This codes for CASSPQGLRGNTIYF.